This is a list of T cell receptor beta chains from one sample in a study of beta chain features in type 1 diabetes. Profiling relied on immunoSEQ multiplex PCR, and the TCRdb table lists in-frame clones only, not all of them. The table lists around 280,000 clones, around 7.8% of them singletons, with 0.9% to 1.2% in the top ten. The sequencing sample was made of central memory CD4+ T cells from blood. The receptors stem from a woman aged 18-29 years in good health. Both conserved end residues are part of each CDR3. D genes are given only for firm matches. Only part of the rows carry a size: once, few, many, or a class if the clone is expanded.

d_call: .
v_call: TRBV4-1
clone_size: few
j_call: TRBJ2-2
cdr3_nt: TGCGCCAGCAGCCAAGGGCTCGGATACACCGGGGAGCTGTTTTTT
cdr3_aa: CASSQGLGYTGELFF

d_call: .
v_call: TRBV7-2
clone_size: few
j_call: TRBJ2-3
cdr3_nt: TGTGCCAGCAGCTTTGACGGACTGGGGACAGATACGCAGTATTTT
cdr3_aa: CASSFDGLGTDTQYF

d_call: .
v_call: TRBV6-6
clone_size: .
j_call: TRBJ1-1
cdr3_nt: TGTGCCAGCAGCTTAGACACTTCGAACACTGAAGCTTTCTTT
cdr3_aa: CASSLDTSNTEAFF

d_call: TRBD1
v_call: TRBV7-9
clone_size: few
j_call: TRBJ1-3
cdr3_nt: TGTGCCAGCGGATCTGCAGGGGGTGGAAACACCATATATTTT
cdr3_aa: CASGSAGGGNTIYF

d_call: .
v_call: TRBV19
clone_size: .
j_call: TRBJ2-1
cdr3_nt: TGTGCCAGTAGTATCGGAGGACTTCAACAACACAATGAGCAGTTCTTC
cdr3_aa: CASSIGGLQQHNEQFF

d_call: .
v_call: TRBV5-5
clone_size: .
j_call: TRBJ2-1
cdr3_nt: TGTGCCAGCAGCTTGCGGTCGGGGGTTTACAATGAGCAGTTCTTC
cdr3_aa: CASSLRSGVYNEQFF

d_call: TRBD2
v_call: TRBV27
clone_size: few
j_call: TRBJ2-1
cdr3_nt: TGTGCCAGCTCCCCGGGACTAGCGGGAGATGAGCAGTTCTTC
cdr3_aa: CASSPGLAGDEQFF

d_call: .
v_call: TRBV29-1
clone_size: .
j_call: TRBJ2-5
cdr3_nt: TGCAGCGCCGAAATCCCAGGAAGAGGGCCCGAAGAGACCCAGTACTTC
cdr3_aa: CSAEIPGRGPEETQYF

d_call: TRBD2
v_call: TRBV7-6
clone_size: .
j_call: TRBJ2-1
cdr3_nt: TGTGCCAGCAGCTCGGGACTAGCGGGGATGAGCTCCTACAATGAGCAGTTCTTC
cdr3_aa: CASSSGLAGMSSYNEQFF

d_call: .
v_call: TRBV7-2
clone_size: few
j_call: TRBJ1-2
cdr3_nt: TGTGCCAGCAGCTTTGAACCTAACTATGGCTACACCTTC
cdr3_aa: CASSFEPNYGYTF

d_call: TRBD1
v_call: TRBV2
clone_size: few
j_call: TRBJ1-5
cdr3_nt: TGTGCCAGCACCGCAACCAGGGGGCCGAAGCTTTATAGCAATCAGCCCCAGCATTTT
cdr3_aa: CASTATRGPKLYSNQPQHF

d_call: TRBD2
v_call: TRBV7-9
clone_size: few
j_call: TRBJ2-1
cdr3_nt: TGTGCCAGCAGCGCAAGGACTAGCGGGGGGCCGGGTCCTTGGGAGCAGTTCTTC
cdr3_aa: CASSARTSGGPGPWEQFF

d_call: .
v_call: TRBV19
clone_size: .
j_call: TRBJ2-1
cdr3_nt: TGTGCCAGTAGTCCTCTCCGCGATCACAATGAGCAGTTCTTC
cdr3_aa: CASSPLRDHNEQFF

d_call: .
v_call: TRBV11-2
clone_size: .
j_call: TRBJ2-1
cdr3_nt: TGTGCCAGCAGCTTGGTTCGGTCCCTTACCTACAATGAGCAGTTCTTC
cdr3_aa: CASSLVRSLTYNEQFF

d_call: TRBD1
v_call: TRBV5-6
clone_size: few
j_call: TRBJ2-1
cdr3_nt: TGTGCCAGCAGCCCCCTAAAGCGGGACAGGGGGCCCAATGAGCAGTTCTTC
cdr3_aa: CASSPLKRDRGPNEQFF

d_call: .
v_call: TRBV18
clone_size: .
j_call: TRBJ1-5
cdr3_nt: TGTGCCAGCTCACCGGGGGCACATACCAATCAGCCCCAGCATTTT
cdr3_aa: CASSPGAHTNQPQHF

d_call: TRBD2
v_call: TRBV9
clone_size: few
j_call: TRBJ2-1
cdr3_nt: TGTGCCAGCAGCGTAAGCGGGGGCCCCTCCTACAATGAGCAGTTCTTC
cdr3_aa: CASSVSGGPSYNEQFF

d_call: .
v_call: TRBV20-1
clone_size: few
j_call: TRBJ1-1
cdr3_nt: TGCAGTGCCGGAGGGAACACTGAAGCTTTCTTT
cdr3_aa: CSAGGNTEAFF

d_call: .
v_call: TRBV5-1
clone_size: .
j_call: TRBJ1-1
cdr3_nt: TGCGCCAGCAGCTTGGGGGGCATGAACACTGAAGCTTTCTTT
cdr3_aa: CASSLGGMNTEAFF

d_call: TRBD1
v_call: TRBV4-1
clone_size: few
j_call: TRBJ1-4
cdr3_nt: TGCGCCAGCAGCCCGTCGGGACAGGATGAAAAACTGTTTTTT
cdr3_aa: CASSPSGQDEKLFF

d_call: .
v_call: TRBV2
clone_size: .
j_call: TRBJ2-3
cdr3_nt: TGTGCCAGCAGTGTACAGACTGGGGGCACAGATACGCAGTATTTT
cdr3_aa: CASSVQTGGTDTQYF

d_call: .
v_call: TRBV6-5
clone_size: .
j_call: TRBJ2-4
cdr3_nt: TGTGCCAGCAGTTCCGGGTTGGGCAAAAACATTCAGTACTTC
cdr3_aa: CASSSGLGKNIQYF

d_call: TRBD2
v_call: TRBV19
clone_size: .
j_call: TRBJ2-1
cdr3_nt: TGTGCCAGTAAGGAGCGGGATTGGAGTGAGCAGTTCTTC
cdr3_aa: CASKERDWSEQFF

d_call: .
v_call: TRBV5-1
clone_size: .
j_call: TRBJ2-2
cdr3_nt: TGCGCCAGCAGCCCCCGGGGTTCCTACACCGGGGAGCTGTTTTTT
cdr3_aa: CASSPRGSYTGELFF

d_call: TRBD1
v_call: TRBV29-1
clone_size: .
j_call: TRBJ2-3
cdr3_nt: TGCAGCGCCGCGTACAGGGGGTCTACAGATACGCAGTATTTT
cdr3_aa: CSAAYRGSTDTQYF

d_call: TRBD2
v_call: TRBV6-5
clone_size: few
j_call: TRBJ2-7
cdr3_nt: TGTGCCAGCAGTTCCCTAGCGGGAGGGCCTTCCGAGCAGTACTTC
cdr3_aa: CASSSLAGGPSEQYF

d_call: .
v_call: TRBV4-2
clone_size: few
j_call: TRBJ1-5
cdr3_nt: TGTGCCAGCAGCCAAGTAGGGGACACTTATCAGCCCCAGCATTTT
cdr3_aa: CASSQVGDTYQPQHF

d_call: .
v_call: TRBV19
clone_size: .
j_call: TRBJ2-2
cdr3_nt: TGTGCCAGTAGTCAGGGCGATGTCGGGGAGCTGTTTTTT
cdr3_aa: CASSQGDVGELFF

d_call: TRBD1
v_call: TRBV2
clone_size: few
j_call: TRBJ1-2
cdr3_nt: TGTGCCAGCAGCCGTGACAGGGAGGATGGCTACACCTTC
cdr3_aa: CASSRDREDGYTF

d_call: .
v_call: TRBV7-9
clone_size: .
j_call: TRBJ2-6
cdr3_nt: TGTGCCATAGGGCGGACAGCTGGGGCCAACGTCCTGACTTTC
cdr3_aa: CAIGRTAGANVLTF

d_call: TRBD2
v_call: TRBV19
clone_size: many
j_call: TRBJ2-7
cdr3_nt: TGTGCCAGTACCCCGACTAGCGGGAGTCGCTACGAGCAGTACTTC
cdr3_aa: CASTPTSGSRYEQYF

d_call: .
v_call: TRBV7-9
clone_size: few
j_call: TRBJ2-7
cdr3_nt: TGTGCCAGCAGAATAGAGGGGGCGGGAGGCCACTACGAGCAGTACTTC
cdr3_aa: CASRIEGAGGHYEQYF

d_call: TRBD1
v_call: TRBV9
clone_size: few
j_call: TRBJ2-2
cdr3_nt: TGTGCCAGCAGCACCCCACAGGGGGCCGGCGGGGAGCTGTTTTTT
cdr3_aa: CASSTPQGAGGELFF

d_call: .
v_call: TRBV7-7
clone_size: .
j_call: TRBJ2-1
cdr3_nt: TGTGCCAGCAGCTTAGGACGGGTGAATGAGCAGTTCTTC
cdr3_aa: CASSLGRVNEQFF

d_call: .
v_call: TRBV11-3
clone_size: .
j_call: TRBJ2-3
cdr3_nt: TGTGCCAGCAGCGCCCCTTTGGCAGATACGCAGTATTTT
cdr3_aa: CASSAPLADTQYF

d_call: TRBD2
v_call: TRBV11-1
clone_size: .
j_call: TRBJ2-7
cdr3_nt: TGTGCCAGCAGCTTGCCTAGCGGTGTTTACGAGCAGTACTTC
cdr3_aa: CASSLPSGVYEQYF

d_call: .
v_call: TRBV7-6
clone_size: .
j_call: TRBJ2-4
cdr3_nt: TGTGCCAGTGAGAGATGGGGCGGGGCCAAAAACATTCAGTACTTC
cdr3_aa: CASERWGGAKNIQYF

d_call: .
v_call: TRBV6-5
clone_size: few
j_call: TRBJ2-1
cdr3_nt: TGTGCCAGCAGTTACGATAGCTGGTCCTACAATGAGCAGTTCTTC
cdr3_aa: CASSYDSWSYNEQFF

d_call: .
v_call: TRBV27
clone_size: .
j_call: TRBJ2-1
cdr3_nt: .
cdr3_aa: CASSSSGSRSRGNEQFF

d_call: .
v_call: TRBV30
clone_size: many
j_call: TRBJ1-3
cdr3_nt: TGTGCCTGGAGAAGCTCGCAATCGGGAAACACCATATATTTT
cdr3_aa: CAWRSSQSGNTIYF

d_call: TRBD1
v_call: TRBV7-9
clone_size: .
j_call: TRBJ2-7
cdr3_nt: TGTGCCAGCAGCGTCTTGACAGGGTACGAGCAGTACTTC
cdr3_aa: CASSVLTGYEQYF

d_call: .
v_call: TRBV7-9
clone_size: .
j_call: TRBJ2-4
cdr3_nt: TGTGCCAGCAGCTTAGGACCCTTGGACATGGGGTACTTC
cdr3_aa: CASSLGPLDMGYF

d_call: .
v_call: TRBV23-1
clone_size: few
j_call: TRBJ2-7
cdr3_nt: TGCGCCAGCAGTCATCAAAAGGGTCGGGAGCAGTACTTC
cdr3_aa: CASSHQKGREQYF

d_call: TRBD1
v_call: TRBV29-1
clone_size: .
j_call: TRBJ1-4
cdr3_nt: TGCAGCGTTGCGGGACAGGGGAATGAAAAACTGTTTTTT
cdr3_aa: CSVAGQGNEKLFF

d_call: TRBD1
v_call: TRBV6-5
clone_size: .
j_call: TRBJ2-1
cdr3_nt: TGTGCCAGCAAATTACAGGGGGCGTCGGGTGAGCAGTTCTTC
cdr3_aa: CASKLQGASGEQFF

d_call: .
v_call: TRBV6-5
clone_size: .
j_call: TRBJ1-4
cdr3_nt: TGTGCCAGCAGCCGACCGACTAAAGGTGAAAAACTGTTTTTT
cdr3_aa: CASSRPTKGEKLFF

d_call: .
v_call: TRBV7-2
clone_size: many
j_call: TRBJ2-5
cdr3_nt: TGTGCCAGCAGCTTAGGGGCCCATCGGGAGACCCAGTACTTC
cdr3_aa: CASSLGAHRETQYF

d_call: TRBD1
v_call: TRBV5-5
clone_size: .
j_call: TRBJ2-1
cdr3_nt: TGTGCCAGCAGAGACAGGGTAAATTTGGGTAATGAGCAGTTCTTC
cdr3_aa: CASRDRVNLGNEQFF

d_call: TRBD1
v_call: TRBV18
clone_size: .
j_call: TRBJ2-2
cdr3_nt: TGTGCCAGCTCACTACAGGGGGCCACAAACACCGGGGAGCTGTTTTTT
cdr3_aa: CASSLQGATNTGELFF

d_call: .
v_call: TRBV4-2
clone_size: .
j_call: TRBJ2-3
cdr3_nt: TGTGCCAGCAGCCAAGGGGTCGTGTCTACGCAGTATTTT
cdr3_aa: CASSQGVVSTQYF

d_call: .
v_call: TRBV9
clone_size: many
j_call: TRBJ2-3
cdr3_nt: TGTGCCAGCAGCGTAGAACAGGGACGGACAGATACGCAGTATTTT
cdr3_aa: CASSVEQGRTDTQYF

d_call: .
v_call: TRBV30
clone_size: .
j_call: TRBJ1-5
cdr3_nt: TGTGCCTGGAGTGTACAGGGAGGTCGCAATCAGCCCCAGCATTTT
cdr3_aa: CAWSVQGGRNQPQHF

d_call: .
v_call: TRBV10-3
clone_size: .
j_call: TRBJ1-1
cdr3_nt: TGTGCCATCAGTGATAGGGGCGCAACTGAAGCTTTCTTT
cdr3_aa: CAISDRGATEAFF

d_call: TRBD1
v_call: TRBV19
clone_size: many
j_call: TRBJ1-2
cdr3_nt: TGTGCCATCAAGGACAGGGGGGTCAATGGCTACACCTTC
cdr3_aa: CAIKDRGVNGYTF

d_call: TRBD2
v_call: TRBV7-3
clone_size: few
j_call: TRBJ2-1
cdr3_nt: TGTGCCAGCAGCTTATTCTCCCGGGGGGGAGTCAATGAGCAGTTCTTC
cdr3_aa: CASSLFSRGGVNEQFF